These 5 T cell receptor beta chains originate from one sample sequenced in a study of CD8 T cells in ankylosing spondylitis. Using its own MiXCR run on the 5' RACE reads, TCRdb lists one record per CDR3 protein. This table holds approximately 550,000 distinct CDR3 sequences, about 12% found once. Which antigens these TCRs recognize remains unknown. Study-wide results and limits: Eight highly homologous variants made up a TCR beta motif, and this motif appeared characteristic of ankylosing spondylitis blood.

The sample comprised blood, either unsorted or a sorted T cell fraction (not recorded which). The receptors shown here come from a male donor with ankylosing spondylitis.

CDR3 in amino acids: CSGLRADQNIQYF. In nucleotides, the CDR3 is TGCAGTGGTTTACGAGCAGACCAAAACATTCAGTACTTC. J is TRBJ2-4 and V is TRBV20-1; D gene ambiguous. The CDR3 loop spans 13 amino acids. Trimming removed 7 bases from V and 5 bases from J, with 15 bases in between. Germline values: CDR1 DFQATT, CDR2 SNEGSKA (reference sequence).

This clonotype was detected a few times. The rearrangement joins TRBV7-9 to TRBJ1-4; 7 bases map to TRBD1. CDR1 is SEHNR and CDR2 is FQNEAQ in the germline V gene (reference sequence). J was trimmed by 8 bases and V by 5 bases; bases with no gene match: 11. The CDR3 runs 15 residues. The CDR3 loop reads CASSQRTGQREKLFF. CDR3 nucleotides: TGTGCCAGCAGCCAGCGGACAGGCCAGAGGGAAAAACTGTTTTTT.

The table lists this clonotype with many counts. The chain uses TRBV7-9 and TRBJ1-1, with a possible D match to TRBD1 (5 bases). V dropped 1 base and J dropped 3 bases, with 9 bases sitting between them. Germline loops: CDR1 SEHNR, CDR2 FQNEAQ (reference sequence). This CDR3 contains 14 residues. CDR3 protein: CASSLEGTDTEAFF. The CDR3, as DNA: TGTGCCAGCAGCTTAGAGGGGACGGACACTGAAGCTTTCTTT.

The rearrangement uses TRBV6-1 and TRBJ2-2; the match to TRBD1 covers 7 bases. V shed 2 bases, J shed 7 bases, and the junction held 7 bases outside the gene matches. The CDR3 sequence is 15 residues long. Germline V CDR1 and CDR2: MNHNS, SASEGT. CDR3 DNA sequence: TGTGCCAGCAGTGAAACCGGGACAGTACTCGGGGAGCTGTTTTTT. Protein: CASSETGTVLGELFF.

J is TRBJ1-4 and V is TRBV30; 8 positions match TRBD1. The CDR3 length is 13 residues. J lost 11 bases, V lost 3 bases, and 8 bases had no gene match. The germline V gene encodes CDR1 GTSNPN and CDR2 SVGIG (reference sequence). CDR3 DNA sequence: TGTGCCTGGAGGGTGCAGGGGGCGCGGAAACTGTTTTTT. Translating it yields CAWRVQGARKLFF.